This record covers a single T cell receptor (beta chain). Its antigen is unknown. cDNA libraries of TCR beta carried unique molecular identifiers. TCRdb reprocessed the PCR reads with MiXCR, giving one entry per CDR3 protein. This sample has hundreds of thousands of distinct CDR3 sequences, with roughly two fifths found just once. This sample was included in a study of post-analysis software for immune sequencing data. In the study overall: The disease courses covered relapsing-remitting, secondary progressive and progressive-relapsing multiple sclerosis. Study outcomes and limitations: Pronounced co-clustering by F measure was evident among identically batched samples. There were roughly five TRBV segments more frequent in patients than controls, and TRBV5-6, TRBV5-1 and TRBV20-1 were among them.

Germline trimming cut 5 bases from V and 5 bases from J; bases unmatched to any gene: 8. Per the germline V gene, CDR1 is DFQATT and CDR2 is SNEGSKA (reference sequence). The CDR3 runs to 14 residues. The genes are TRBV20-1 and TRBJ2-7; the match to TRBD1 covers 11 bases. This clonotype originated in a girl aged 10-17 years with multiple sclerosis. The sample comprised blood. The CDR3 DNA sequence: TGCAGTGCTGGCCGCCGGACAGGGGGCGACGAGCAGTACTTC. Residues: CSAGRRTGGDEQYF.